Listed here are 10 T cell receptor beta chains from one sample, sequenced in a study of identical twins. TCRdb re-called the 5' RACE reads through MiXCR, storing one row per CDR3 protein. The sample lists some 1,600,000 distinct CDR3 sequences, more than 30% seen once, with roughly 0.3% in the top ten. What was sequenced was cord blood. The receptors were gathered from a newborn girl in good health.

The rearrangement uses TRBV29-1 and TRBJ1-1; 11 bases agree with TRBD1. The CDR3 totals 12 residues. Looked up from germline, CDR1 is SQVTM and CDR2 is ANQGSEA. The trim removed 6 bases at V and 11 bases at J, leaving 8 bases unmatched. The DNA for the CDR3 is TGCAGCGTCGCAGGACAGGGGGCAATGGCTTTCTTT. Its protein product is CSVAGQGAMAFF.

This CDR3 is CASSSRGRQYF. The CDR3 region has the DNA TGTGCCAGCAGCTCCAGGGGGCGGCAGTACTTC. The chain is built from TRBV3-1 and TRBJ2-5; 8 nucleotides align to TRBD1. V shed 5 bases and J 11 bases; nucleotides not matched to a gene: 4. This CDR3 is 11 amino acids long. Germline CDR1 LGHDT, CDR2 YNNKEL (reference sequence).

The J gene is TRBJ2-3, the V gene TRBV18, with 7 positions matching TRBD1. The length of the CDR3 is 15 residues. CDR1 is KGHSH, CDR2 LQKENI, per germline. V shed 3 bases, J shed 5 bases, and the junction held 8 bases outside the gene matches. The CDR3 here is CASSPGTVIRDTQYF. The CDR3 DNA reads TGTGCCAGCTCACCTGGGACAGTGATCCGAGATACGCAGTATTTT.

V and J are TRBV10-3 and TRBJ2-4, with 9 bases that match TRBD1. The DNA end is more similar to TRBJ2-7, so the J call may be wrong. This CDR3 region has 13 residues. From germline, CDR1 is ENHRY and CDR2 SYGVKD. CDR3 in DNA: TGTGCCATCAGACCCGGACAGGGGAGCGAGCAGTACTTC. Translation: CAIRPGQGSEQYF.

V and J are TRBV4-2 and TRBJ2-7; D is undetermined. The CDR3 extends over 14 amino acids. V was trimmed by 0 bases and J by 6 bases, leaving 12 bases between them. Germline lookup yields CDR1 LGHNA and CDR2 YNFKEQ. The CDR3 here is CASSQDQNGREQYF. The CDR3, as DNA: TGTGCCAGCAGCCAAGATCAGAACGGTCGCGAGCAGTACTTC.

A few counts support this clonotype. The J gene is TRBJ2-1, the V gene TRBV4-1, with TRBD2 identical over 14 bases. Germline V gives CDR1 MGHRA, CDR2 YSYEKL. The CDR3 contains 21 residues. The ends lost 1 base at V and 4 bases at J; junction bases unmatched: 15. CDR3 nucleotide sequence: TGCGCCAGCAGCCAAGTGCTGGGACTAGCGGGAGAAATTCCAAGGTACAATGAGCAGTTCTTC. Protein product: CASSQVLGLAGEIPRYNEQFF.

Only a few counts were recorded for this clonotype. The CDR3 sequence: CASSLLFPGPNYEQYF. CDR3 DNA sequence: TGTGCCAGCAGTTTATTATTCCCGGGACCTAACTACGAGCAGTACTTC. V is TRBV27 and J is TRBJ2-7; either TRBD1 or TRBD2 may supply D (5 bases each). The germline V gene has CDR1 MNHEY and CDR2 SMNVEV (reference sequence). This CDR3 is 16 amino acids long. Trimming stripped 1 base from V and 3 bases from J, with 16 bases between.

The chain is built from TRBV9 and TRBJ2-1; possibly TRBD2 for D (6 bases). The CDR3 consists of 15 residues. The V and J ends lost 6 bases and 0 bases respectively, with 13 bases between them. Germline assignment: CDR1 SGDLS and CDR2 YYNGEE. This CDR3 reads CASNEGGPSYNEQFF. The CDR3 DNA sequence: TGTGCCAGCAACGAGGGAGGACCCTCCTACAATGAGCAGTTCTTC.

Note on this clonotype: A junction end diverges from the germline sequence, so it may reflect a read error. The V gene is TRBV20-1, the J gene TRBJ2-7; TRBD2 might be the D (5 bases). Per the germline V gene, CDR1 is DFQATT and CDR2 is SNEGSKA (reference sequence). This CDR3 is 14 amino acids long. DNA for the CDR3: TGCAGTACTAGTATGGGCCCTGACTCCTACGAGCAGTACTTC. Translated, it gives CSTSMGPDSYEQYF.

This clonotype appeared many times. The V gene is TRBV27, the J gene TRBJ2-7; 7 bases are shared with TRBD1. The CDR3 is 15 amino acids. The V gene end was trimmed by 5 bases and the J gene end by 3 bases; junction bases not matched to a gene: 10. In germline, CDR1 is MNHEY, CDR2 SMNVEV (reference sequence). CDR3 DNA sequence: TGTGCCAGCAGTCTCTCGGGACAGCTCTTCTACGAGCAGTACTTC. Translating gives CASSLSGQLFYEQYF.